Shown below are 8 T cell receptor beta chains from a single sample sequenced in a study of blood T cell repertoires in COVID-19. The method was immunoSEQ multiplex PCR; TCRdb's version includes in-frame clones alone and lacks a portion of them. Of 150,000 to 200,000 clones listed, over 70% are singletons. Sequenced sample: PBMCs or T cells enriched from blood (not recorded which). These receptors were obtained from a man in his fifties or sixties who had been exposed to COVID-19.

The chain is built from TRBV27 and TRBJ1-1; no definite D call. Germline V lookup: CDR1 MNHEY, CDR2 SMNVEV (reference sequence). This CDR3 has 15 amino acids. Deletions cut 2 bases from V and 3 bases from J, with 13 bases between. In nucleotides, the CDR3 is TGTGCCAGCAGTTTAGCGGAGGGATCGGACACTGAAGCTTTCTTT. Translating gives CASSLAEGSDTEAFF.

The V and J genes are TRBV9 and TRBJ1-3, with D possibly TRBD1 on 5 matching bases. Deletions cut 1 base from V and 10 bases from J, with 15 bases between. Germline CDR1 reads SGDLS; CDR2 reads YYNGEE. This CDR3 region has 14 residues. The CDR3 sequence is CASSVTGHLGTIYF. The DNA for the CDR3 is TGTGCCAGCAGCGTAACTGGACATCTCGGTACCATATATTTT.

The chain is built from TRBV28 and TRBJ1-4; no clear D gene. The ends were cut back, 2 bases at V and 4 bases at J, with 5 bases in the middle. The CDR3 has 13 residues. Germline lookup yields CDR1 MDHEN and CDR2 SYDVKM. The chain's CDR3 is CASSLISNEKLFF. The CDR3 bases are TGTGCCAGCAGTTTAATCAGTAATGAAAAACTGTTTTTT.

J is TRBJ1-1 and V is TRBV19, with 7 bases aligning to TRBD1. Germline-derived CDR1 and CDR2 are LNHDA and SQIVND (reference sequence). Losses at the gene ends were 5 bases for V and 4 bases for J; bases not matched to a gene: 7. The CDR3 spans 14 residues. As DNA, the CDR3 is TGTGCCAGTAGTGCTAGACAGGGAGGCACTGAAGCTTTCTTT. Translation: CASSARQGGTEAFF.

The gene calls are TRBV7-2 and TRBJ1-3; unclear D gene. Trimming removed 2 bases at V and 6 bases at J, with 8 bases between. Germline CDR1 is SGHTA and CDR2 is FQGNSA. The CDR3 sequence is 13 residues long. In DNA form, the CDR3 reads TGTGCCAGCAGCTTAACGAGGATAAACACCATATATTTT. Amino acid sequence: CASSLTRINTIYF.

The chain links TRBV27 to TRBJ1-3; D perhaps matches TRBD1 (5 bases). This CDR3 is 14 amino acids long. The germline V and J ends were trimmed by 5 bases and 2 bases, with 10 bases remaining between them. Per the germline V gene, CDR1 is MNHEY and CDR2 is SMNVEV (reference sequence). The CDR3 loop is CASSKTVTGNTIYF. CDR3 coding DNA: TGTGCCAGCAGTAAGACAGTGACTGGAAACACCATATATTTT.

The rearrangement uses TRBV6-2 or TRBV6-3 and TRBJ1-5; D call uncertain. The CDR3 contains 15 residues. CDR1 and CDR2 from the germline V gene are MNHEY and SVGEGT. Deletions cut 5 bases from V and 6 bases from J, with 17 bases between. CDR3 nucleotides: TGTGCCAGCAGTGAGCCCGCGGGCAGAGTTCAGCCCCAGCATTTT. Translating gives CASSEPAGRVQPQHF.

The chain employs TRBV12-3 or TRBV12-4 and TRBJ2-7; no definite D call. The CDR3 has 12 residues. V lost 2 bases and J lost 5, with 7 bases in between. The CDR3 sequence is CASSLRRDEQYF. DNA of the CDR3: TGTGCCAGCAGTTTAAGGAGAGACGAGCAGTACTTC.